This record concerns one T cell receptor beta chain sequence. Its specificity is unknown. The sample is drawn from a study of T cell responses to AZD1222 COVID-19 vaccine. Across the study: Whether given at about 4 or about 12 weeks, second doses were pooled.

Study-wide results and limits: The number of AZD1222 recipients seropositive at baseline was only 5 to 7. Among the donors, most were white British and more were female, and clonal diversity was possibly underestimated.

This CDR3 spans 16 amino acids. Germline lookup yields CDR1 LNHDA and CDR2 SQIVND (reference sequence). Trimming at V came to 0 bases and at J to 4 bases, leaving 5 bases not matched to a gene. Produced via immunoSEQ multiplex PCR; TCRdb's table is partial and in-frame only. This sample has 100,000 to 150,000 clones, with roughly 90% found just once. This chain uses TRBV19 with TRBJ1-5, with 8 bases lining up with TRBD1. The receptor was isolated from an adult in good health. The material was peripheral blood, obtained on day 0 of AZD1222 vaccination. The CDR3: CASSIEGTGGNQPQHF. The CDR3, as DNA: TGTGCCAGTAGTATAGAGGGGACAGGTGGAAATCAGCCCCAGCATTTT.